These 14 T cell receptor beta chains originate from one sample sequenced in a study of T-cell reconstitution after alpha-beta-depleted transplantation in children. Unique molecular identifiers were incorporated when the TCRbeta library was constructed. TCRdb re-called the PCR reads through MiXCR, storing one row per CDR3 protein. The table lists around 960,000 distinct CDR3 sequences, under 30% of them singletons, with roughly 31% in the top ten. The specimen comprised PBMCs, mostly from graft donor cells, sampled 360 days after TCRalphabeta/CD19-depleted stem cell transplant. The receptor source for this set is a boy less than two years old who had a stem cell transplant for SCID, so the T cells may come from the graft donor.

This clonotype was observed a few times. This sequence joins TRBV12-3 or TRBV12-4 and TRBJ2-4; 10 positions agree with TRBD2. The CDR3 totals 15 residues. The V segment lost 6 bases and the J segment 3 bases; nucleotides outside the gene matches: 5. This CDR3 reads CASSTSGVSKNIQYF. The CDR3 DNA sequence: TGTGCCAGCAGCACTAGCGGGGTCAGCAAAAACATTCAGTACTTC.

This clonotype was seen only a few times. V is TRBV5-6 and J is TRBJ2-4; TRBD1 agrees at 7 bases. The V gene end was trimmed by 4 bases and the J gene end by 0 bases; junction bases not matched to a gene: 10. This CDR3 has 17 amino acids. The germline CDR1 and CDR2 sequences are SGHDT and YYEEEE. The CDR3 DNA reads as TGTGCCAGCAGCCAAAAACAGGGGCCCTTAGCCAAAAACATTCAGTACTTC. Residues: CASSQKQGPLAKNIQYF.

This clonotype was recorded a few times. The chain is built from TRBV12-3 or TRBV12-4 and TRBJ1-2, with unresolved D. V lost 3 bases to trimming and J lost 4 bases, with 9 bases between them. The CDR3 has 13 amino acids. The CDR3 sequence is CASSFHSVYGYTF. In DNA, the CDR3 is TGTGCCAGCAGTTTTCACTCGGTCTATGGCTACACCTTC.

This clonotype has more than one count but fewer than ten. This chain uses TRBV6-5 with TRBJ2-3; 13 bases agree with TRBD2. The V and J ends lost 6 bases and 2 bases, in that order; junction bases with no gene match: 8. The CDR3 runs to 17 residues. Per the germline V gene, CDR1 is MNHEY and CDR2 is SVGAGI. The CDR3, as DNA: TGTGCCAGCAGCTCTCGACTAGCGGGGGGCCACACAGATACGCAGTATTTT. Its protein is CASSSRLAGGHTDTQYF.

V and J are TRBV28 and TRBJ2-1; D assignment may be TRBD1 or TRBD2 (6 bases each). Trimming left V 5 bases short and J 4 bases short, with 18 bases between. The CDR3 sequence is 16 residues long. The germline CDR1 and CDR2 sequences are MDHEN and SYDVKM. Here the CDR3 DNA reads TGTGCCAGCAGTGGCAACGGGGGCCATACTTACAATGAGCAGTTCTTC. Translating gives CASSGNGGHTYNEQFF.

J is TRBJ2-7 and V is TRBV9; D remains ambiguous. Looked up from germline, CDR1 is SGDLS and CDR2 is YYNGEE. V lost 2 bases to trimming and J lost 5 bases, with 11 bases between them. This CDR3 contains 13 residues. CDR3 DNA sequence: TGTGCCAGCAGCGTGGACCATGTCCACGAGCAGTACTTC. It translates to CASSVDHVHEQYF.

This clonotype was seen at least ten times. The chain uses TRBV10-3 and TRBJ2-3, with TRBD2 matching over 10 bases. CDR1 ENHRY and CDR2 SYGVKD come from the germline V gene. After removal of 7 bases from V and 6 bases from J, the junction contained 10 bases not matched to a gene. This CDR3 region has 15 residues. Here the CDR3 reads CAIIPTSGRDDTQYF. DNA of the CDR3: TGTGCCATCATCCCGACTAGCGGGCGGGATGATACGCAGTATTTT.

This clonotype has just a few counts. The CDR3 nucleotides read TGTGCCAGCAGCATAGATGGAGGAGGTGCGGCAGATACGCAGTATTTT. Translating gives CASSIDGGGAADTQYF. The chain joins TRBV9 to TRBJ2-3; a possible D gene is TRBD2 (5 bases). V was pared by 4 bases and J by 4 bases, with 19 bases between. The CDR3 covers 16 residues. The germline V gene has CDR1 SGDLS and CDR2 YYNGEE.

V is TRBV28 and J is TRBJ2-3, with D perhaps matching TRBD2 (6 bases). Germline CDR1 MDHEN, CDR2 SYDVKM. The CDR3 totals 16 residues. V was trimmed by 3 bases and J by 3 bases, leaving 16 bases between them. The CDR3 sequence is CASSFCCAGRTDTQYF. The CDR3, as DNA: TGTGCCAGCAGTTTTTGTTGTGCAGGGAGGACAGATACGCAGTATTTT. Filled out from reference TRBV28 and TRBJ2-3, the complete variable domain reads DVKVTQSSRYLVKRTGEKVFLECVQDMDHENMFWYRQDPGLGLRLIYFSYDVKMKEKGDIPEGYSVSREKKERFSLILESASTNQTSMYLCASSFCCAGRTDTQYFGPGTRLTVL.

V is TRBV5-5 and J is TRBJ2-7, with 9 bases that match TRBD1. V shed 2 bases, J shed 5 bases, and the junction held 8 bases outside the gene matches. The CDR3 has 15 residues. From germline, CDR1 is SGHKS and CDR2 YYEKEE (reference sequence). This CDR3 is CASSLFRDRVHEQYF. The CDR3 DNA follows: TGTGCCAGCAGCTTATTCCGGGACAGGGTTCACGAGCAGTACTTC.

The chain is built from TRBV5-1 and TRBJ2-7; 13 bases are a match to TRBD2. CDR1 and CDR2 (germline): SGHRS, YFSETQ. CDR3 length: 16 amino acids. Germline trimming cut 4 bases from V and 1 base from J; bases unmatched to any gene: 5. The CDR3 nucleotides read TGCGCCAGCAGCCCCGGGACTAGCGGGGTTTCCTACGAGCAGTACTTC. Residues: CASSPGTSGVSYEQYF.

This sequence joins TRBV12-3 or TRBV12-4 and TRBJ2-3; TRBD1 agrees at 9 bases. V dropped 8 bases and J dropped 1; count of bases not matched to a gene: 7. The CDR3 is made up of 15 amino acids. CDR3: CASGTGQGRTDTQYF. CDR3 sequence (DNA): TGTGCCAGCGGAACGGGACAGGGTCGCACAGATACGCAGTATTTT.

A few counts support this clonotype. The chain uses TRBV12-3 or TRBV12-4 and TRBJ1-1; D is perhaps TRBD1 (6 bases). CDR3 size: 14 residues. Trimming removed 7 bases at V and 0 bases at J, with 12 bases between. The CDR3 sequence: CASKGGSVNTEAFF. The CDR3 DNA is TGTGCCAGCAAAGGGGGTAGCGTGAACACTGAAGCTTTCTTT.

This clonotype has only a few counts. The chain joins TRBV29-1 to TRBJ2-3; D remains unclear. The CDR3 consists of 13 residues. Trimming shortened V by 3 bases and J by 0 bases, and 7 bases separated the two germline ends. Germline V gives CDR1 SQVTM, CDR2 ANQGSEA. The CDR3 protein is CSVDRTSTDTQYF. DNA of the CDR3: TGCAGCGTTGACCGAACTAGCACAGATACGCAGTATTTT.